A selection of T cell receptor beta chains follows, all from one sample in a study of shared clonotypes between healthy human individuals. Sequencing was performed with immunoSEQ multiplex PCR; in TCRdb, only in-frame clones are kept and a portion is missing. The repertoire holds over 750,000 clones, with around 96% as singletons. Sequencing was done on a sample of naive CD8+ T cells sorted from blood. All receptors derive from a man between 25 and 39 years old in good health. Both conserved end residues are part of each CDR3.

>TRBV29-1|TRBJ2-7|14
CSVNGQGGAYEQYF
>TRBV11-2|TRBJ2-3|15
CASWEDRGYTDTQYF
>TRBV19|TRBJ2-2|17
CASSTTTWTVNTGELFF
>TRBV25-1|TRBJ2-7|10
CASSHYEQYF
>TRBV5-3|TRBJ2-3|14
CARSLSTRADTQYF
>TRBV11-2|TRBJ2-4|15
CASSLGPDAGNIQYF
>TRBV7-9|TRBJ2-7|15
CASSPRGDGNYEQYF
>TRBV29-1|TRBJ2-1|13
CSARGLASNEQFF
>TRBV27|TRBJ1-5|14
CASSLQGVNQPQHF
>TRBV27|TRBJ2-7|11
CASSRDYEQYF
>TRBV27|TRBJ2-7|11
CASKGLGEQYF
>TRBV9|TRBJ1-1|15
CASSVHPGANTEAFF
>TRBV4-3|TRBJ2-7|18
CASSQAPIGTHIIYEQYF
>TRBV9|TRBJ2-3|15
CASSASGSSTDTQYF
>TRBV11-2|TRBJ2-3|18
CASSLGDGQGWSTDTQYF
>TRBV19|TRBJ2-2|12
CASSIQGGELFF
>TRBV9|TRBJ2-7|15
CASSPWGRGGDEQYF
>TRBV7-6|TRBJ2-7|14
CASSLGPYSYEQYF
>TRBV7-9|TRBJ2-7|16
CASSPTSGLSSYEQYF
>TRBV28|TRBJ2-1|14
CASSFGDRYNEQFF
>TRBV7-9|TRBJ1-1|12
CASSLVKTEAFF
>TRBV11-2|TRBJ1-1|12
CASSLGGPEAFF
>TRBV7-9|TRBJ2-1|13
CASTNLAGVEQFF
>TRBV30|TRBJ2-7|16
CAWRGVYGQKTYEQYF
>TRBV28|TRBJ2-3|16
CASTPGTSLRTDTQYF
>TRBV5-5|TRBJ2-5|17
CASSSELQGFSQETQYF
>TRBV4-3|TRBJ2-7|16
CASSQDLSVISYEQYF